The 10 T cell receptor beta chains below all came from one sample that was sequenced in a study of blood T cell repertoires in COVID-19. Profiled with immunoSEQ multiplex PCR; TCRdb holds only in-frame clones, not every one. The repertoire holds about 93,000 clones, with around 88% as singletons. Sequenced input: peripheral blood. The receptors shown here come from a woman aged 80 or over with acute or convalescent COVID-19.

V usage is TRBV5-1 and J usage is TRBJ2-7; 7 bases agree with TRBD2. J was trimmed by 8 bases and V by 0 bases; bases with no gene match: 8. CDR3 length equals 14 residues. Germline V gene data show CDR1 as SGHRS and CDR2 as YFSETQ. The CDR3 DNA sequence: TGCGCCAGCAGCTTGGTCCCCTACAGCGGGAAGCAGTACTTC. Translating it yields CASSLVPYSGKQYF.

In this sample, this clone turned up a few times. The chain joins TRBV6-5 to TRBJ1-4; 9 positions agree with TRBD1. CDR1 is MNHEY, CDR2 SVGAGI, per germline. V lost 9 bases and J lost 7; bases outside the gene matches: 6. CDR3 length equals 13 residues. The chain's CDR3 is CASKDRGGEKLFF. The CDR3 nucleotides are TGTGCCAGTAAGGACAGGGGTGGTGAAAAACTGTTTTTT.

This chain joins TRBV29-1 and TRBJ2-1; D unclear. Trimming took 3 bases from V and 1 from J, leaving 13 bases between them. Germline V gene data show CDR1 as SQVTM and CDR2 as ANQGSEA. CDR3 length: 15 amino acids. CDR3: CSVDPRVRSYNEQFF. The CDR3 DNA is TGCAGCGTTGACCCTCGGGTGAGGTCCTACAATGAGCAGTTCTTC.

Points on this clone: Other DNA sequences in this sample translate to the same CDR3. V usage is TRBV5-1 and J usage is TRBJ2-1, with D possibly matching TRBD2 (5 bases). With 1 base removed from V and 3 bases from J, the gap between germline ends came to 8 bases. CDR1 and CDR2 (germline): SGHRS, YFSETQ. There are 14 residues in the CDR3. The chain's CDR3 is CASSLLGSYNEQFF. As DNA, the CDR3 is TGCGCCAGCAGCTTGCTTGGGAGCTACAATGAGCAGTTCTTC.

V and J are TRBV10-3 and TRBJ2-2, with 10 nucleotides matching TRBD2. Germline V gene data show CDR1 as ENHRY and CDR2 as SYGVKD. V dropped 10 bases and J dropped 7; count of bases not matched to a gene: 6. The CDR3 has 13 amino acids. The CDR3 DNA sequence: TGTGCCAGCGGGACTAGCGATAACGGGGAGCTGTTTTTT. It codes for CASGTSDNGELFF.

This clone was detected only once. The rearrangement joins TRBV18 to TRBJ2-7, with D possibly being TRBD1 (6 bases). The CDR3 length is 14 residues. V lost 6 bases and J lost 0, with 12 bases in between. The germline V gene has CDR1 KGHSH and CDR2 LQKENI. The CDR3 is CASSLRTDSYEQYF. The CDR3 nucleotides read TGTGCCAGCTCCCTCCGGACAGACTCCTACGAGCAGTACTTC.

The CDR3 region has the DNA TGCAGCGGCTCCCTGCGCCAACAGGGGGCAGGGACAGATACGCAGTATTTT. It translates to CSGSLRQQGAGTDTQYF. The chain joins TRBV29-1 to TRBJ2-3, with TRBD1 identical over 9 bases. CDR3 size: 17 residues. Germline CDR1 reads SQVTM; CDR2 reads ANQGSEA. V gave up 7 bases and J gave up 3 bases; unmatched junction bases: 17.

This chain uses TRBV7-9 with TRBJ1-1; 8 bases map to TRBD1. J gave up 4 bases and V 7 bases, and 5 bases lay outside the gene matches. CDR1 and CDR2 (germline): SEHNR, FQNEAQ (reference sequence). The CDR3 length is 13 residues. The CDR3 sequence: CASIMTGVTEAFF. The CDR3 DNA reads TGTGCCAGCATCATGACAGGGGTCACTGAAGCTTTCTTT.

This clone was observed once. The chain carries TRBV5-1 and TRBJ2-5; 9 bases agree with TRBD2. Germline trimming cut 0 bases from V and 13 bases from J; bases unmatched to any gene: 7. This CDR3 spans 13 amino acids. Germline V gene sequence: CDR1 SGHRS, CDR2 YFSETQ. The CDR3 nucleotides read TGCGCCAGCAGCTTGGGAGCGGGGGGTCCAGCGTACTTC. It encodes CASSLGAGGPAYF.

The V gene is TRBV5-8, the J gene TRBJ1-1, with 8 bases lining up with TRBD1. Germline values: CDR1 SGHTS, CDR2 YDEGEE. The CDR3 runs to 15 residues. The ends lost 3 bases at V and 5 bases at J; junction bases unmatched: 9. CDR3 amino acids: CASSSRQGWRTEAFF. Written as DNA, the CDR3 is TGTGCCAGCAGCTCACGACAGGGGTGGCGGACTGAAGCTTTCTTT.